The 9 T cell receptor beta chains below were found in one sample sequenced in a study of blood T cell repertoires in COVID-19. Using immunoSEQ multiplex PCR, the repertoire was profiled, and TCRdb retains in-frame clones only, with some absent. The sample includes about 170,000 clones, 87% seen only once; the top ten take around 1.5%. Sequenced material: peripheral blood. The source of these receptors is a woman in her forties or fifties with acute or convalescent COVID-19.

The chain couples TRBV19 to TRBJ2-2, with D possibly TRBD1 on 5 matching bases. The V gene's germline CDR1 is LNHDA and CDR2 SQIVND (reference sequence). CDR3 size: 12 residues. The V gene lost 6 bases and the J gene lost 7 bases, with 9 bases spanning the gap. This CDR3 is CASSRVYGELFF. CDR3 DNA sequence: TGTGCCAGTAGCAGGGTTTACGGGGAGCTGTTTTTT.

The chain couples TRBV3-1 (or the pseudogene TRBV3-2) to TRBJ2-2, with 10 bases matching TRBD2. The CDR3 has 19 residues. Unmatched junction bases numbered 20, after V lost 5 bases and J lost 8 bases. CDR1 LGHDT and CDR2 YNNKEL come from the germline V gene (reference sequence). This CDR3 is CASSIERGGREVRVGELFF. The CDR3 DNA reads as TGTGCCAGCAGCATTGAGCGGGGGGGCCGCGAGGTACGAGTTGGGGAGCTGTTTTTT.

The chain joins TRBV24-1 to TRBJ2-6, with a possible D match to TRBD2 (6 bases). Looked up from germline, CDR1 is KGHDR and CDR2 is SFDVKD. Trimming pared 2 bases from V and 0 bases from J, leaving 7 bases between. This CDR3 region has 16 residues. The CDR3 reads CATSDWDSSGANVLTF. The CDR3 region has the DNA TGTGCCACCAGTGATTGGGACTCCTCTGGGGCCAACGTCCTGACTTTC.

A note on this clone: This may be a read error, as it is one base from a much larger clone. The chain joins TRBV11-2 to TRBJ1-3; D unclear. The V and J ends lost 1 base and 0 bases respectively, with 7 bases between them. The germline V gene has CDR1 SGHAT and CDR2 FQNNGV. The CDR3 spans 15 residues. The CDR3, as DNA: TGTGCCAGCAGCTTAGGCTCGAGCTCTGGAAACACCATATATTTT. Amino acids: CASSLGSSSGNTIYF.

The J gene is TRBJ2-3, the V gene TRBV7-2, with 8 bases identical to TRBD2. Looked up from germline, CDR1 is SGHTA and CDR2 is FQGNSA. There are 15 residues in the CDR3. Germline trimming cut 6 bases from V and 7 bases from J; bases unmatched to any gene: 12. The CDR3 is CASSQSGGGVYTQYF. In DNA, the CDR3 is TGTGCCAGCAGTCAGAGCGGGGGTGGGGTTTATACGCAGTATTTT.

The genes are TRBV3-1 (or the pseudogene TRBV3-2) and TRBJ1-6; 8 nucleotides match TRBD1. The germline V gene encodes CDR1 LGHDT and CDR2 YNNKEL (reference sequence). CDR3 length: 14 amino acids. Germline trimming cut 0 bases from V and 16 bases from J; bases unmatched to any gene: 8. CDR3 in amino acids: CASSQDPPGQDLHF. The CDR3 nucleotides read TGTGCCAGCAGCCAAGATCCCCCGGGACAGGATCTCCACTTT.

The CDR3 DNA follows: TGTGCCAGCAGCGTAGATAAGCGGATACAAGAGACCCAGTACTTC. Its translation is CASSVDKRIQETQYF. The chain has TRBV9 and TRBJ2-5; maybe TRBD2 (5 bases). With 0 bases removed from V and 2 bases from J, the gap between germline ends came to 11 bases. The germline V gene encodes CDR1 SGDLS and CDR2 YYNGEE. The CDR3 spans 15 residues.

This rearrangement joins TRBV11-2 to TRBJ2-3; 12 bases are a match to TRBD2. The CDR3 is made up of 19 amino acids. Per germline, CDR1 SGHAT and CDR2 FQNNGV. The V and J ends lost 5 bases and 1 base, in that order; junction bases with no gene match: 13. CDR3 sequence (DNA): TGTGCCAGCAGCCCCAGACTAGCGGGGGTTTCAATGGGCACAGATACGCAGTATTTT. Protein product: CASSPRLAGVSMGTDTQYF.

This chain joins TRBV5-1 and TRBJ2-3, with TRBD1 matching over 12 bases. V gave up 4 bases and J gave up 6 bases; unmatched junction bases: 6. CDR1 and CDR2 (germline): SGHRS, YFSETQ. This CDR3 is 15 amino acids long. CDR3 sequence: CASSAGQGAGDTQYF. Written as DNA, the CDR3 is TGCGCCAGCAGCGCGGGACAGGGGGCAGGGGATACGCAGTATTTT.